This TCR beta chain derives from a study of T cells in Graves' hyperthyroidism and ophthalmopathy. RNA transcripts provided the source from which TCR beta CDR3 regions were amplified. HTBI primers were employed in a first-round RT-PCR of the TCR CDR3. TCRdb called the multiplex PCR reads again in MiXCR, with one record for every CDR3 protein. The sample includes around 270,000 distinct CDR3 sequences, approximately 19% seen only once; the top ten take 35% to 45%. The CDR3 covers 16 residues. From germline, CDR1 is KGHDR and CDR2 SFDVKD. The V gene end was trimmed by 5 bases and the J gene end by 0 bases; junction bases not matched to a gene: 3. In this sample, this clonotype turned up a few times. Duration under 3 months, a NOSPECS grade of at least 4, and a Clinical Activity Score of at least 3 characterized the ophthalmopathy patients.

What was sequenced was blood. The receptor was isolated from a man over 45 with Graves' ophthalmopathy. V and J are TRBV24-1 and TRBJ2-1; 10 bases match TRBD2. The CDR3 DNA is TGTGCCACCAGTGGACTAGCGGGTAGCTCCTACAATGAGCAGTTCTTC. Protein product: CATSGLAGSSYNEQFF.